The 22 T cell receptor beta chains listed next were all sequenced from one sample in a study of blood T cells in healthy people across ages. A J-beta primer mix and a sample-barcoded 5' primer were used in a second PCR of about 7 to 12 cycles. TCRdb processed the 5' RACE reads anew with MiXCR; each CDR3 protein has one entry. This table holds 750,000 to 950,000 distinct CDR3 sequences, about 55% found once. The specimen was blood. The receptor set was obtained from a man older than 75 in good health.

The gene calls are TRBV7-2 and TRBJ1-2; D gene ambiguous. The CDR3 loop spans 13 amino acids. Germline CDR1 is SGHTA and CDR2 is FQGNSA. The V gene lost 4 bases and the J gene lost 0 bases, with 6 bases spanning the gap. CDR3 in DNA: TGTGCCAGCAGCTCTTCGGCTAACTATGGCTACACCTTC. This gives the protein CASSSSANYGYTF.

This clonotype was counted only a few times. V gene TRBV27 combines with J gene TRBJ1-2, with unresolved D. Germline V CDR1 and CDR2: MNHEY, SMNVEV (reference sequence). The CDR3 has 15 amino acids. Trimming stripped 5 bases from V and 3 bases from J, with 16 bases between. CDR3 residues: CASSPRAAAHYGYTF. CDR3 DNA sequence: TGTGCCAGCAGTCCCCGGGCGGCAGCGCACTATGGCTACACCTTC.

This clonotype was detected only a few times. The J gene is TRBJ2-4, the V gene TRBV3-1, with D possibly matching TRBD2 (6 bases). The J call is doubtful: the DNA matches TRBJ2-7 better. Germline CDR1 LGHDT, CDR2 YNNKEL (reference sequence). CDR3 length: 13 amino acids. CDR3 sequence (DNA): TGTGCCAGCAGCCATCTAGCGCAAGACGAGCAGTACTTC. Translation gives CASSHLAQDEQYF.

The chain recombines TRBV4-3 with TRBJ2-6, with D unclear. The V end was cut by 0 bases, the J end by 1 base, with 7 bases between. CDR3 length: 16 residues. CDR1 is LGHNA and CDR2 is YSLEER in the germline V gene. In DNA form, the CDR3 reads TGCGCCAGCAGCCAAGAATCACAATCTGGGGCCAACGTCCTGACTTTC. Translating it yields CASSQESQSGANVLTF.

A few counts support this clonotype. CDR3 nucleotides: TGTGCCAGCAGTTTTCGGCGGGAGGTTGGCTACGAGCAGTACTTC. Protein: CASSFRREVGYEQYF. The V gene is TRBV28, the J gene TRBJ2-7; 8 bases align to TRBD2. The CDR3 has 15 amino acids. Germline loops: CDR1 MDHEN, CDR2 SYDVKM. J was trimmed by 3 bases and V by 3 bases; bases with no gene match: 7.

The chain employs TRBV29-1 and TRBJ2-7; possibly TRBD1 for D (6 bases). Germline V gene sequence: CDR1 SQVTM, CDR2 ANQGSEA. V was clipped by 4 bases and J by 2 bases, with 12 bases between them. CDR3 length: 13 amino acids. CDR3 protein: CSVVADRTYEQYF. The CDR3 DNA reads TGCAGCGTTGTCGCGGACAGAACCTACGAGCAGTACTTC.

The chain joins TRBV6-5 to TRBJ2-4, with TRBD2 identical over 7 bases. The last part of the DNA fits TRBJ2-7 better; the J call may be wrong. In germline, CDR1 is MNHEY, CDR2 SVGAGI. The CDR3 spans 15 residues. The CDR3 loop is CASSYSGTKAYEQYF. Here the CDR3 DNA reads TGTGCCAGCAGTTACTCCGGGACTAAAGCCTACGAGCAGTACTTC.

J is TRBJ2-7 and V is TRBV20-1; D is perhaps TRBD2 (5 bases). The J call may be incorrect, as the DNA end agrees better with TRBJ2-5. CDR3 length equals 13 residues. Germline values: CDR1 DFQATT, CDR2 SNEGSKA (reference sequence). In DNA form, the CDR3 reads TGCAGTGCTAGTACGGGGTTTGTTGAGACCCAGTACTTC. This codes for CSASTGFVETQYF.

The chain uses TRBV20-1 and TRBJ2-3, with a tentative D call TRBD1 (5 bases). V was pared by 3 bases and J by 10 bases, with 23 bases between. The germline CDR1 and CDR2 sequences are DFQATT and SNEGSKA (reference sequence). This CDR3 spans 15 amino acids. The CDR3 here is CSASRSLAGSDSQYF. CDR3 nucleotides: TGCAGTGCTAGTAGGAGTCTGGCAGGGTCGGATTCGCAGTATTTT.

This clonotype was seen ten or more times. The chain is built from TRBV6-2 or TRBV6-3 and TRBJ1-6, with D unresolved. This CDR3 comprises 15 residues. V was shortened by 7 bases and J by 5 bases, with 15 bases between the two germline ends. In germline, CDR1 is MNHEY, CDR2 SVGEGT. The CDR3 nucleotides are TGTGCCAGCAAACAGTCGGGGTGGAATAATTCACCCCTCCACTTT. Its translation is CASKQSGWNNSPLHF.

This clonotype has a single count. This chain links TRBV25-1 with TRBJ2-3; 9 bases line up with TRBD2. Trimming took 7 bases from V and 2 from J; bases not matched to a gene: 7. Per the germline V gene, CDR1 is MGHDK and CDR2 is SYGVNS. This CDR3 is 15 amino acids long. This CDR3 reads CASTVTSGITDTQYF. CDR3 nucleotide sequence: TGTGCCAGCACCGTGACTAGCGGAATCACAGATACGCAGTATTTT.

Details on this clonotype: One junction end disagrees with the germline gene, perhaps due to a read error. The chain employs TRBV28 and TRBJ2-1; D may be TRBD1 or TRBD2 (5 bases each). In germline, CDR1 is MDHEN, CDR2 SYDVKM. The CDR3 is 17 residues long. DNA for the CDR3: TGTGCCAGCAGTTTACTACCCTCGAGGGGCGGATTAAATGAGCGGTTCTTC. Amino acid sequence: CASSLLPSRGGLNERFF.

The V and J genes are TRBV11-1 and TRBJ2-5; no clear D. CDR1 and CDR2 (germline): SGHAT, FQDESV (reference sequence). V was shortened by 6 bases and J by 3 bases, with 14 bases between the two germline ends. The length of the CDR3 is 14 residues. The CDR3 DNA sequence: TGTGCCAGCAGAACCCAGCCTACTGAAGAGACCCAGTACTTC. It codes for CASRTQPTEETQYF.

J is TRBJ2-1 and V is TRBV29-1; TRBD1 matches at 8 bases. The assigned J gene may be wrong: the sequence end matches TRBJ2-7 better. Germline-derived CDR1 and CDR2 are SQVTM and ANQGSEA. The CDR3 sequence is 13 residues long. CDR3 amino acids: CSARQGSYNEQYF. CDR3 sequence (DNA): TGCAGCGCACGACAGGGGTCCTACAATGAGCAGTACTTC.

This chain links TRBV3-1 with TRBJ2-5, with 11 bases aligning to TRBD2. The V gene end was trimmed by 9 bases and the J gene end by 4 bases; junction bases not matched to a gene: 1. This CDR3 is 12 amino acids long. Germline CDR1 reads LGHDT; CDR2 reads YNNKEL (reference sequence). CDR3 DNA sequence: TGTGCCAGTGGACTAGCGGGAGAGACCCAGTACTTC. As protein: CASGLAGETQYF.

This clonotype was observed a few times. The chain joins TRBV7-2 to TRBJ2-3; a possible D gene is TRBD1 (6 bases). The V end was cut by 1 base, the J end by 4 bases, with 18 bases between. The CDR3 loop spans 17 amino acids. Germline-derived CDR1 and CDR2 are SGHTA and FQGNSA. The CDR3 is CASSLVGALRPSDTQYF. CDR3 nucleotides: TGTGCCAGCAGCTTAGTGGGGGCGCTCAGACCCTCAGATACGCAGTATTTT.

The chain employs TRBV9 and TRBJ1-2; D unresolved. The V end lost 0 bases, the J end lost 8 bases, and 17 bases lay between the germline ends. The CDR3 sequence is 15 residues long. In germline, CDR1 is SGDLS, CDR2 YYNGEE. The CDR3 bases are TGTGCCAGCAGCGTAGGTCCCCCTCTGTTAGGGGGCTACACCTTC. Translating gives CASSVGPPLLGGYTF.

This clonotype was seen only a few times. The chain uses TRBV2 and TRBJ2-3, with D perhaps being TRBD1 or TRBD2 (5 bases each). V was trimmed by 10 bases and J by 6 bases, leaving 20 bases between them. This CDR3 region has 14 residues. The germline gives CDR1 SNHLY, CDR2 FYNNEI. Here the CDR3 reads CATHGTGKRDTQYF. The CDR3 DNA reads TGTGCCACCCACGGGACCGGGAAACGGGATACGCAGTATTTT.

The J gene is TRBJ2-3, the V gene TRBV7-8; the match to TRBD2 covers 10 bases. From germline, CDR1 is SGHVS and CDR2 FQNEAQ. This CDR3 spans 15 amino acids. With 4 bases clipped from V and 6 bases from J, the junction kept 7 bases outside the gene matches. This CDR3 is CASSSEAGGLDTQYF. In DNA form, the CDR3 reads TGTGCCAGCAGCTCCGAAGCGGGAGGGCTGGATACGCAGTATTTT.

J is TRBJ2-7 and V is TRBV7-9; possible D gene TRBD2, 6 bases. Germline assignment: CDR1 SEHNR and CDR2 FQNEAQ (reference sequence). Trimming stripped 5 bases from V and 7 bases from J, with 18 bases between. The CDR3 runs 14 residues. Written as DNA, the CDR3 is TGTGCCAGCAGCCCGGCGAATGGAGGGTTTGAGCAGTACTTC. Translated, it gives CASSPANGGFEQYF.

V and J are TRBV7-8 and TRBJ1-5; no reliable D call. Germline V lookup: CDR1 SGHVS, CDR2 FQNEAQ. This CDR3 has 17 amino acids. V lost 0 bases, J lost 3 bases, and 15 bases lay in between. CDR3 protein: CASSLAKVGRNNQPQHF. The CDR3 nucleotides are TGTGCCAGCAGCTTAGCGAAGGTCGGCCGGAACAATCAGCCCCAGCATTTT. Combining the CDR3 with reference TRBV7-8 and TRBJ1-5 gives the whole variable domain GAGVSQSPRYKVAKRGQDVALRCDPISGHVSLFWYQQALGQGPEFLTYFQNEAQLDKSGLPSDRFFAERPEGSVSTLKIQRTQQEDSAVYLCASSLAKVGRNNQPQHFGDGTRLSIL.

The chain couples TRBV20-1 to TRBJ2-7, with D maybe TRBD1 (6 bases). Germline loops: CDR1 DFQATT, CDR2 SNEGSKA (reference sequence). CDR3 size: 12 residues. V dropped 7 bases and J dropped 0 bases, with 10 bases sitting between them. CDR3 residues: CSGGPNSYEQYF. CDR3 nucleotides: TGCAGTGGGGGGCCTAACTCCTACGAGCAGTACTTC.